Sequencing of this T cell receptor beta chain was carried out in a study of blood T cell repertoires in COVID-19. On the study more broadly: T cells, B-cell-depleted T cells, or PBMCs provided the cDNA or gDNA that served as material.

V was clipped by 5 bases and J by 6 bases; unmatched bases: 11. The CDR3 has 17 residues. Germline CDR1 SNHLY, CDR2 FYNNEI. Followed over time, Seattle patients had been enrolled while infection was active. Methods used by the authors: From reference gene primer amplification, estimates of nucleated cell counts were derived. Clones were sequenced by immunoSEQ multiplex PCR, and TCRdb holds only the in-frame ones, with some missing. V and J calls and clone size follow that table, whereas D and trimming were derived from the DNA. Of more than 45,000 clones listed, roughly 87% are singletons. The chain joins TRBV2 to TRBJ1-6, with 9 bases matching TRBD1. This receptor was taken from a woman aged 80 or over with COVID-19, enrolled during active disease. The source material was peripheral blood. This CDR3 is CASSQTGDRVINSPLHF. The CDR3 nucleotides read TGTGCCAGCAGTCAGACAGGGGACAGGGTCATTAATTCACCCCTCCACTTT.